The sequence of this T cell receptor beta chain was determined in a study of shared clonotypes between healthy human individuals. Study-level background: CD4 naive cells filled three plates per donor, CD4 memory three, CD8 naive two and CD8 memory one.

As regards this clone: No antigen is known for it.

Samples underwent the assay at deep level. Replicate PCRs run on sorted subsets employed approximately 0.2 ug DNA, around 31,000 T cell genomes. Sequenced by immunoSEQ multiplex PCR; TCRdb stores in-frame clones only, minus some. The sample lists about 1,800,000 clones, roughly 94% occurring once. CD45RO negativity and positive selection for CCR7 defined naive CD8 cells, a population that excluded terminally differentiated effector memory CD45RA+ cells. General observations from the study: Rarefaction demonstrated incomplete sorted-subset sequencing despite large depth.

The receptor was isolated from a man aged 18 to 35 in good health. The specimen was naive CD8+ T cells sorted from blood.

The CDR3 spells CASSSYPGTGGTQYF. In DNA form, the CDR3 reads TGTGCCAGCAGCTCCTACCCCGGGACAGGGGGCACCCAGTACTTC. The rearrangement links TRBV6-5 to TRBJ2-5, with 12 bases lining up with TRBD1. This CDR3 has 15 amino acids. V shed 6 bases and J 8 bases; nucleotides not matched to a gene: 10. Germline CDR1 reads MNHEY; CDR2 reads SVGAGI.